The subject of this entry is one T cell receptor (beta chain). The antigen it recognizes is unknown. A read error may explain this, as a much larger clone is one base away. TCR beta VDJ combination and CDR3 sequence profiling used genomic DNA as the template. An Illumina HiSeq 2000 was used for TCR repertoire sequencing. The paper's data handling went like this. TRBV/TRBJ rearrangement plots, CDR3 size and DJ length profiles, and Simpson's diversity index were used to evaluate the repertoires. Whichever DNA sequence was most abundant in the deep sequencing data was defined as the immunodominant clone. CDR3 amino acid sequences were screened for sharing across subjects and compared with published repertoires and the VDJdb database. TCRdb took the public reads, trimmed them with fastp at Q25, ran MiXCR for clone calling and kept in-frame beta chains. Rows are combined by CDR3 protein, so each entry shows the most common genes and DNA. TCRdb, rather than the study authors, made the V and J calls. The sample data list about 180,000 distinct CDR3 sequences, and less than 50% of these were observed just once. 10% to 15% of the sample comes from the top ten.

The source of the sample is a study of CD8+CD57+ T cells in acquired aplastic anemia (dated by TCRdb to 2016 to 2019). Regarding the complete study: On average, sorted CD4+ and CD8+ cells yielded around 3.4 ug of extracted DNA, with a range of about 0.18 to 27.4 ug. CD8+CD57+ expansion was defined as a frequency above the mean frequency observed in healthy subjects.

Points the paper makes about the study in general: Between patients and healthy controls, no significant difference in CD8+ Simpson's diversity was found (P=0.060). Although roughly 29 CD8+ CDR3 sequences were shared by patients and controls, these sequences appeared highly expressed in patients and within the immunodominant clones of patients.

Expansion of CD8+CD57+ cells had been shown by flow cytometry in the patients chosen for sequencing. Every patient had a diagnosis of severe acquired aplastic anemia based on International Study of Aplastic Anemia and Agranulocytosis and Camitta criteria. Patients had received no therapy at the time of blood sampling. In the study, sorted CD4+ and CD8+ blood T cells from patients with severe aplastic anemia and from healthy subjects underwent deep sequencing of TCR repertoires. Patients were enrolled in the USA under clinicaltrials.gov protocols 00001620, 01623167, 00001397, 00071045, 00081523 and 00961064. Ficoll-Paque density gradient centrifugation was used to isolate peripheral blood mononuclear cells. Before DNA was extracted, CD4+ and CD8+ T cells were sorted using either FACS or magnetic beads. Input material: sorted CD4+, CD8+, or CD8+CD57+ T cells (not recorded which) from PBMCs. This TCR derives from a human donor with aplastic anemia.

The DNA sequence is given as TGTGCCAGCAGTTACCCTTGCATACAGAGCAATCAGCCCCAGCATTTT. This gives the protein CASSYPCIQSNQPQHF. The rearrangement combines TRBV6-5 with TRBJ1-5; the D gene remains uncertain. Inclusive of the bounding cysteine and phenylalanine, the CDR3 is 16 residues long. CDR3 DNA is the only sequence kept; it has 48 bases, read in frame from the first base. Based on the germline V gene, the CDR1 and CDR2 sequences are MNHEY and SVGAGI. Relative to germline, V is 2 bases shorter and J is 1 base shorter, with 12 bases between their ends.